This T cell receptor beta chain was recorded in a study of T cell responses to AZD1222 COVID-19 vaccine. Both about-4-week and about-12-week second-dose recipients were combined. Produced via immunoSEQ multiplex PCR; TCRdb's table is partial and in-frame only. This sample has tens of thousands of clones, with roughly 85% found just once. As for this clone: Its antigen is as yet unknown.

The study's findings and limits: Targets within unmutated variant regions were reportedly found for nearly half of spike-specific TCRs. When two AZD1222 doses had been given, Spike-specific TCR breadth and depth rose. Only a handful of AZD1222 recipients, more than 5 in all, had baseline seropositivity.

V lost 1 base, J lost 7 bases, and 10 bases lay in between. The CDR3 sequence is 13 residues long. V is TRBV12-3 or TRBV12-4 and J is TRBJ2-5; D unresolved. This TCR derives from an adult who received the AZD1222 COVID-19 vaccine. Sequenced here: peripheral blood, sampled 28 days after the second AZD1222 dose. CDR3 in amino acids: CASSLGTHGTQYF. In nucleotides, the CDR3 is TGTGCCAGCAGTTTAGGAACCCATGGGACCCAGTACTTC.